This T cell receptor beta chain was captured by sequencing in a study of early T cells in non-severe SARS-CoV-2 infection (dated by TCRdb to about 2021). Broadly, across the study: Bulk RNA from unsorted whole blood was used for TCR sequencing, so alpha and beta chains could not be paired.

Libraries were prepared through 5' RACE. The sequencing machine was a NextSeq 500. In the TCR library protocol, unique molecular identifiers were attached to individual cDNA molecules to correct for PCR bias and sequencing error. Sequencing covered both TCR alpha and beta chains, and within each sample the abundances of alpha and beta sequences were tightly co-correlated. Concerning the study's data processing: Decombinator V4 was used to annotate TCR sequences for V gene, J gene and CDR3. Expanded TCRs were defined as changing significantly between any two time points under a Poisson model with p below 0.0001. TCR abundances were normalised to the total number of TCRs sequenced per sample and expressed as counts per million. MAIT TCRs were defined by TRAV1-2 paired with TRAJ12, TRAJ20 or TRAJ33, and iNKT TCRs by TRAV10 paired with TRAJ18. VDJdb, accessed 1 November 2021, was searched for CMV, EBV and SARS-CoV-2 annotated TCRs, excluding TCRs annotated for multiple antigens. TCRdb reanalyzed the raw reads on its own, using fastp at Q25 for trimming and MiXCR for clone calling, and kept in-frame beta chains. CDR3 protein sequences are deduplicated, and each keeps its most common genes and DNA. The V and J calls were determined by TCRdb, not by the authors. The sample table records 40,000 to 55,000 distinct CDR3 sequences; under 9.5% of these occur just once. Jointly, the top ten make up just over 8% of the sample.

CDR1 and CDR2 (MNHEY, SVGAGI) derive from the germline V gene. From its cysteine to its phenylalanine, the CDR3 spans 15 amino acids. Just the 45-base CDR3 DNA is kept, in frame starting at base 1. Cut back by 2 bases and 3 bases, the V and J ends lie 11 bases apart. This clonotype has only a few counts. What this receptor recognizes is not known. Nothing much larger sits one base from this clone, and base qualities are not available. A case-control design nested within a healthcare worker cohort in London, UK, was used, with weekly nasopharyngeal swab PCR tests and blood sampling performed. Healthcare workers were recruited between 23 and 31 March 2020, during the week of the UK lockdown, and were followed weekly for up to roughly 15 weeks. Beyond this particular receptor, the publication reports: VDJdb matching was skewed toward anti-spike CD8 responses and likely underestimated virus-specific expansions, missing private and CD4 specificities.

The sequenced sample consisted of whole blood. The chain employs TRBV6-5 and TRBJ1-5; the D gene remains uncertain. The sequence was obtained from an adult who was a healthcare worker with PCR-confirmed SARS-CoV-2 infection or an uninfected control (not recorded which). The sequenced DNA is TGTGCCAGCAGTTACGACGGGAGGAACAATCAGCCCCAGCATTTT. The encoded protein is CASSYDGRNNQPQHF.